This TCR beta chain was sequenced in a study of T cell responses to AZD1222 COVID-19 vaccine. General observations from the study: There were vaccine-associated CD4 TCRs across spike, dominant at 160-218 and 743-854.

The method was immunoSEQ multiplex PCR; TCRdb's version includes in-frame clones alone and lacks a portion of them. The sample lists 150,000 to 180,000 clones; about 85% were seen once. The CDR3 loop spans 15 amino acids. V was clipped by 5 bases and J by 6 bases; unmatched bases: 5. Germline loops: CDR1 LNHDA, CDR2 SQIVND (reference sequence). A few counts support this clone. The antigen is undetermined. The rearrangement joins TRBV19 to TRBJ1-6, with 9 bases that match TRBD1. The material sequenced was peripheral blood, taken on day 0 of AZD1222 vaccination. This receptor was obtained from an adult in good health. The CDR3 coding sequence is TGTGCCAGTAGTCACCCGGGACAGGGTAATTCACCCCTCCACTTT. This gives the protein CASSHPGQGNSPLHF. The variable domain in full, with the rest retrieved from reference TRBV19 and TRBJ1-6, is DGGITQSPKYLFRKEGQNVTLSCEQNLNHDAMYWYRQDPGQGLRLIYYSQIVNDFQKGDIAEGYSVSREKKESFPLTVTSAQKNPTAFYLCASSHPGQGNSPLHFGNGTRLTVT.